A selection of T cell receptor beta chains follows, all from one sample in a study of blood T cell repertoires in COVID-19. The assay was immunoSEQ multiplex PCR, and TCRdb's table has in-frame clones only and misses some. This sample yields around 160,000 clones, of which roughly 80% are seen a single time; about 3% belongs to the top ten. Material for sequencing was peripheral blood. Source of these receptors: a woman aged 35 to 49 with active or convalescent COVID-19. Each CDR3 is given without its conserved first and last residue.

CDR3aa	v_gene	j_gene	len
ASSITGTAYEQY	TRBV28	TRBJ2-7	12
ASSTTGTVNTEAF	TRBV6-5	TRBJ1-1	13
ASSQDQGVRGYT	TRBV4-1	TRBJ1-2	12
ASSPEPTGASYNEQF	TRBV6-6	TRBJ2-1	15
ASSLGPGSSYNEQF	TRBV5-1	TRBJ2-1	14
ASSPSIGAAQH	TRBV27	TRBJ1-5	11
ASSQGSGGNRYT	TRBV4-3	TRBJ1-2	12
AIQGQGDSGNTIY	TRBV10-3	TRBJ1-3	13
ASSYSKPLNAF	TRBV6-2/TRBV6-3	TRBJ1-1	11
ASRLTGARGNTIY	TRBV5-5	TRBJ1-3	13
ASSIDRWYKQF	TRBV19	TRBJ2-1	11
ASSPGGSYGYT	TRBV28	TRBJ1-2	11
ASSIADSGTEAF	TRBV18	TRBJ1-1	12
ASSPTDYSNQPQH	TRBV27	TRBJ1-5	13
ASRKGTGVSGELF	TRBV19	TRBJ2-2	13
ASSLGDRQGGNQPQH	TRBV5-1	TRBJ1-5	15
ASSYDRLNTEAF	TRBV6-5	TRBJ1-1	12
ASSLALGHSSGANVLT	TRBV5-4	TRBJ2-6	16
ASSLEVRGRSPLH	TRBV11-2	TRBJ1-6	13
ASTKHRWGLYGYT	TRBV6-5	TRBJ1-2	13
ASSGLAGGLVDTQY	TRBV2	TRBJ2-3	14
ASSQASIGTDTQY	TRBV4-1	TRBJ2-3	13
ATSDLGVGTNSGDTQY	TRBV24-1	TRBJ2-3	16
ASSLDTNTEAF	TRBV21-1	TRBJ1-1	11
ASTDRAYSNQPQH	TRBV2	TRBJ1-5	13
ATLRGNNEQF	TRBV28	TRBJ2-1	10
ASSPRYNEQF	TRBV28	TRBJ2-1	10
ASSPGGDRVWPQH	TRBV4-1	TRBJ1-5	13
AISERRETDTQY	TRBV10-3	TRBJ2-3	12
ASSVGGEDYGYT	TRBV9	TRBJ1-2	12
ASSTLHDRATNEKLF	TRBV19	TRBJ1-4	15
SVGGQGRLWTKNIQY	TRBV29-1	TRBJ2-4	15
ASSIRRGRGNTEAF	TRBV19	TRBJ1-1	14
ASSSGQATNEQF	TRBV19	TRBJ2-1	12
ASSPPGGYGYT	TRBV7-2	TRBJ1-2	11
ASSVGGTRLGETQY	TRBV9	TRBJ2-5	14
ASSHSAGENYGYT	TRBV4-1	TRBJ1-2	13
SAQNTEAF	TRBV20-1	TRBJ1-1	8